The 27 T cell receptor beta chains in this list originate from one sample, sequenced in a study of T cell responses to AZD1222 COVID-19 vaccine. The data were produced by immunoSEQ multiplex PCR, yet TCRdb's version contains in-frame clones alone and is incomplete. The data hold more than 110,000 clones, with approximately 93% observed a single time. The source material was peripheral blood, sampled on day 0 of AZD1222 vaccination. The source of these receptors is an adult in good health.

This chain links TRBV18 with TRBJ1-1; 7 bases match TRBD1. Trimming took 2 bases from V and 4 from J; bases not matched to a gene: 4. This CDR3 has 14 amino acids. Per the germline V gene, CDR1 is KGHSH and CDR2 is LQKENI. The CDR3 loop reads CASSPARGGTEAFF. CDR3 DNA sequence: TGTGCCAGCTCACCAGCCAGGGGGGGCACTGAAGCTTTCTTT.

V and J are TRBV6-5 and TRBJ1-4; 7 positions match TRBD1. The CDR3 runs to 15 residues. V gave up 0 bases and J gave up 8 bases; unmatched junction bases: 6. CDR1 is MNHEY, CDR2 SVGAGI, per germline. DNA of the CDR3: TGTGCCAGCAGTTACTCGAAGGGGGCGGGGGAAAAACTGTTTTTT. Protein: CASSYSKGAGEKLFF.

The V gene is TRBV6-5, the J gene TRBJ1-2; 8 bases match TRBD1. The CDR3 covers 15 residues. Germline V lookup: CDR1 MNHEY, CDR2 SVGAGI. J gave up 2 bases and V 6 bases, and 8 bases lay outside the gene matches. CDR3 nucleotides: TGTGCCAGCAGCCGATCAGGGGGCACGAACTATGGCTACACCTTC. Protein sequence: CASSRSGGTNYGYTF.

This clone occurred a few times. The rearrangement links TRBV6-1 to TRBJ2-7; 11 bases are a match to TRBD2. Germline assignment: CDR1 MNHNS and CDR2 SASEGT. V trimming: 1 base; J trimming: 1 base; junction bases outside the gene matches: 3. The CDR3 consists of 16 residues. In DNA form, the CDR3 reads TGTGCCAGCAGTGAAGAGGGACTAGCGGATTCCTACGAGCAGTACTTC. This sequence encodes CASSEEGLADSYEQYF.

This chain connects TRBV12-3 or TRBV12-4 to TRBJ2-5; D is undetermined. The CDR3 loop spans 13 amino acids. V lost 0 bases to trimming and J lost 5 bases, with 7 bases between them. CDR3 sequence reads: CASSLAAVETQYF. Here the CDR3 DNA reads TGTGCCAGCAGTTTAGCTGCAGTGGAGACCCAGTACTTC.

This clone was recorded only once. This chain joins TRBV6-1 and TRBJ2-1; either TRBD1 or TRBD2 may fit D (5 bases each). V gave up 1 base and J gave up 7 bases, with 5 bases separating them. This CDR3 region has 12 residues. The germline gives CDR1 MNHNS, CDR2 SASEGT. Here the CDR3 DNA reads TGTGCCAGCAGTGAAGGGGGGAATGAGCAGTTCTTC. Protein sequence: CASSEGGNEQFF.

The V and J genes are TRBV14 and TRBJ1-4; a possible D gene is TRBD1 (5 bases). The V gene's germline CDR1 is SGHDN and CDR2 FVKESK. CDR3 size: 15 residues. V was shortened by 1 base and J by 7 bases, with 13 bases between the two germline ends. In nucleotides, the CDR3 is TGTGCCAGCAGCCAAGGGGTGACAGCTCGTGAAAAACTGTTTTTT. This translates into CASSQGVTAREKLFF.

The gene calls are TRBV28 and TRBJ1-5; TRBD1 matches at 9 bases. Germline loops: CDR1 MDHEN, CDR2 SYDVKM. The length of the CDR3 is 15 residues. J was trimmed by 4 bases and V by 5 bases; bases with no gene match: 6. In DNA form, the CDR3 reads TGTGCCAGCAGTCCTCGGGACAGGGAAAATCAGCCCCAGCATTTT. Its translation: CASSPRDRENQPQHF.

This chain uses TRBV11-2 with TRBJ2-1; D gene ambiguous. The V end was cut by 2 bases, the J end by 5 bases, with 10 bases between. CDR1 SGHAT and CDR2 FQNNGV come from the germline V gene. The CDR3 is 14 residues long. CDR3 loop: CASSLSRLNNEQFF. The DNA of the CDR3 is TGTGCCAGCAGCTTATCCAGGCTAAACAATGAGCAGTTCTTC.

The V call is TRBV7-2, the J call TRBJ2-7, with TRBD1 matching 7 bases. The CDR3 covers 15 residues. Germline V gene sequence: CDR1 SGHTA, CDR2 FQGNSA. Losses at the gene ends were 5 bases for V and 3 bases for J; bases not matched to a gene: 10. The CDR3: CASSRQGQSHYEQYF. In DNA form, the CDR3 reads TGTGCCAGCAGCCGGCAGGGACAGAGTCACTACGAGCAGTACTTC.

V gene TRBV5-8 combines with J gene TRBJ2-1; the match to TRBD2 covers 12 bases. CDR1 is SGHTS and CDR2 is YDEGEE in the germline V gene. This CDR3 spans 16 amino acids. The V gene end was trimmed by 4 bases and the J gene end by 0 bases; junction bases not matched to a gene: 2. The CDR3 nucleotides read TGTGCCAGCAGCCCGGGACTAGCGGGCTCCTACAATGAGCAGTTCTTC. This codes for CASSPGLAGSYNEQFF.

Written as DNA, the CDR3 is TGTGCCAGCAGCGCAACAGGGAGAGAGCAGTACTTC. This gives the protein CASSATGREQYF. The chain carries TRBV9 and TRBJ2-7, with D possibly TRBD1 on 6 matching bases. This CDR3 is 12 amino acids long. Trimming took 3 bases from V and 7 from J, leaving 11 bases between them. CDR1 is SGDLS, CDR2 YYNGEE, per germline.

The V call is TRBV24-1, the J call TRBJ1-2; perhaps TRBD1 as D (6 bases). Germline V gene data show CDR1 as KGHDR and CDR2 as SFDVKD. The CDR3 length is 14 residues. Between the trimmed V and J ends, which lost 4 bases and 3 bases, there was a span of 11 bases. CDR3 protein: CATSESGVDYGYTF. As DNA, the CDR3 is TGTGCCACCAGTGAGTCAGGGGTTGACTATGGCTACACCTTC.

This chain uses TRBV6-2 or TRBV6-3 with TRBJ2-6; TRBD1 matches 7 bases. The germline CDR1 and CDR2 sequences are MNHEY and SVGEGT. The trim removed 4 bases at V and 0 bases at J, leaving 9 bases unmatched. This CDR3 has 18 amino acids. The CDR3 is CASSSQGFSSSGANVLTF. The CDR3 DNA follows: TGTGCCAGCAGTTCACAGGGGTTTTCCTCCTCTGGGGCCAACGTCCTGACTTTC.

This clone was picked up one time. The chain has TRBV5-1 and TRBJ1-4; the D gene is possibly TRBD1 (5 bases). V was cut by 0 bases and J by 4 bases, with 13 bases left in between. The CDR3 spans 16 residues. CDR1 and CDR2 from the germline V gene are SGHRS and YFSETQ. CDR3 sequence: CASSLDTSGGNEKLFF. CDR3 nucleotides: TGCGCCAGCAGCTTGGATACGTCGGGGGGTAATGAAAAACTGTTTTTT.

This chain connects TRBV9 to TRBJ1-2; perhaps TRBD1 as D (5 bases). Trimming removed 3 bases at V and 2 bases at J, with 20 bases between. The CDR3 is made up of 17 amino acids. Per the germline V gene, CDR1 is SGDLS and CDR2 is YYNGEE. CDR3 region: CASSGRQGGEINYGYTF. The CDR3, as DNA: TGTGCCAGCAGCGGTCGTCAGGGCGGGGAAATCAACTATGGCTACACCTTC.

The chain joins TRBV7-8 to TRBJ2-7; D is ambiguous. CDR1 and CDR2 from the germline V gene are SGHVS and FQNEAQ. Trimming took 6 bases from V and 6 from J, leaving 18 bases between them. CDR3 size: 14 residues. CDR3 loop: CASRPDMRFPEQYF. The CDR3 coding sequence is TGTGCCAGCAGACCAGACATGAGATTTCCCGAGCAGTACTTC.

The chain links TRBV12-5 to TRBJ1-3; D ambiguous. The V end lost 2 bases, the J end lost 1 base, and 9 bases lay between the germline ends. The germline V gene has CDR1 LGHNT and CDR2 FRNRAP. This CDR3 has 15 amino acids. In DNA form, the CDR3 reads TGTGCTAGTGGTTTGACCTACATTTCTGGAAACACCATATATTTT. The encoded protein is CASGLTYISGNTIYF.

The gene calls are TRBV6-1 and TRBJ1-2; 8 nucleotides match TRBD1. Germline V CDR1 and CDR2: MNHNS, SASEGT. V was pared by 5 bases and J by 6 bases, with 5 bases of the junction left unmatched. The CDR3 length is 13 residues. For the CDR3, the DNA is TGTGCCAGCAGTAAGGACAGGGCCCATGGCTACACCTTC. Translation gives CASSKDRAHGYTF.

This clone was detected many times. The J gene is TRBJ1-3, the V gene TRBV7-6, with a weak D call TRBD1 (5 bases). From germline, CDR1 is SGHVS and CDR2 FNYEAQ. Trimming removed 5 bases at V and 0 bases at J, with 11 bases between. The CDR3 sequence is 15 residues long. The DNA for the CDR3 is TGTGCCAGCAGCGACGGACAAAACTCTGGAAACACCATATATTTT. Its protein is CASSDGQNSGNTIYF.

The chain is built from TRBV5-1 and TRBJ2-1; weak D call: TRBD2 (5 bases). The CDR3 runs 15 residues. CDR1 and CDR2 (germline): SGHRS, YFSETQ. V was clipped by 5 bases and J by 6 bases, with 18 bases between them. CDR3 loop: CASSNPGYDGNEQFF. CDR3 bases: TGCGCCAGCAGTAATCCGGGGTACGACGGCAATGAGCAGTTCTTC.

In DNA form, the CDR3 reads TGTGCCAGCAGTTCGACAGCCCAGAACACTGAAGCTTTCTTT. This sequence encodes CASSSTAQNTEAFF. The rearrangement uses TRBV28 and TRBJ1-1; a possible D gene is TRBD1 (5 bases). The CDR3 is 14 residues long. CDR1 and CDR2 from the germline V gene are MDHEN and SYDVKM. Trimming took 4 bases from V and 1 from J, leaving 10 bases between them.

V usage is TRBV28 and J usage is TRBJ2-7, with D possibly matching TRBD2 (5 bases). Germline CDR1 and CDR2: MDHEN and SYDVKM. This CDR3 has 16 residues. Trimming pared 4 bases from V and 1 base from J, leaving 17 bases between. Here the CDR3 reads CASSSSRGWRSYEQYF. CDR3 bases: TGTGCCAGCAGTTCCTCCCGAGGGTGGAGATCCTACGAGCAGTACTTC.

The chain employs TRBV5-1 and TRBJ2-1; 8 nucleotides match TRBD2. The CDR3 runs 15 residues. The junction had 7 bases not matched to a gene; V was cut back by 0 bases and J by 8 bases. CDR1 and CDR2 (germline): SGHRS, YFSETQ. The CDR3 DNA follows: TGCGCCAGCAGCTTGGGATTGCGGGAGGTCGATGAGCAGTTCTTC. Amino acid sequence: CASSLGLREVDEQFF.

J is TRBJ2-2 and V is TRBV5-1; D call uncertain. V lost 1 base and J 3 bases, leaving 10 bases between the germline ends. The V gene's germline CDR1 is SGHRS and CDR2 YFSETQ. The CDR3 has 15 residues. The CDR3 reads CASSLLGSDTGELFF. For the CDR3, the DNA is TGCGCCAGCAGCTTGTTAGGGTCTGACACCGGGGAGCTGTTTTTT.

The chain is built from TRBV25-1 and TRBJ2-1; TRBD1 aligns across 7 bases. Germline V gives CDR1 MGHDK, CDR2 SYGVNS. Trimming cost V 1 base and J 6 bases; bases outside gene matches: 3. The CDR3 has 14 amino acids. The CDR3 here is CASSEWGQSNEQFF. CDR3 DNA sequence: TGTGCCAGCAGTGAATGGGGACAGTCCAATGAGCAGTTCTTC. Combining the CDR3 with reference TRBV25-1 and TRBJ2-1 gives the whole variable domain EADIYQTPRYLVIGTGKKITLECSQTMGHDKMYWYQQDPGMELHLIHYSYGVNSTEKGDLSSESTVSRIRTEHFPLTLESARPSHTSQYLCASSEWGQSNEQFFGPGTRLTVL.

The chain recombines TRBV5-1 with TRBJ1-2; 7 nucleotides line up with TRBD1. The CDR3 contains 13 residues. The germline V gene encodes CDR1 SGHRS and CDR2 YFSETQ. The V segment lost 5 bases and the J segment 4 bases; nucleotides outside the gene matches: 5. CDR3 DNA sequence: TGCGCCAGCAGAACCGGGACAGCCTATGGCTACACCTTC. It yields the protein CASRTGTAYGYTF.